Listed below are T cell receptor beta chains from one sample, sequenced in a study of graft-versus-host responses after intestinal transplantation. The assay was immunoSEQ multiplex PCR, and TCRdb's table has in-frame clones only and misses some. There are fewer than 85,000 clones in the sample; approximately 93% occur only once, and around 0.56% lies in the top ten. No antigen is known for these receptors. The sample in question was unstimulated CD8+ T cells sorted from spleen or lymph node cells, obtained before intestinal transplant. The receptors originated from a human donor who received an intestinal transplant. Each CDR3 is given with its conserved first and last residue. The D gene is left open where the match is weak. Clone size is not always given. Where it is, it says once, few, many or a class for expanded clones.

D | J | size | V | DNA | CDR3
- | TRBJ2-7 | - | TRBV6-1 | TGTGCCAGCAGTGACAAAACCTACGAGCAGTACTTC | CASSDKTYEQYF
TRBD1 | TRBJ1-1 | once | TRBV28 | TGTGCCAGCAGTCCTCCCGGGACAGGGTTTACTGAAGCTTTCTTT | CASSPPGTGFTEAFF
- | TRBJ2-7 | - | TRBV30 | TGTGCCTGGAGTATGGTGGCGTCCTACGAGCAGTACTTC | CAWSMVASYEQYF
- | TRBJ2-7 | - | TRBV27 | TGTGCCAGCAGTTTATCCACCCGGTACGAGCAGTACTTC | CASSLSTRYEQYF
TRBD1 | TRBJ1-2 | once | TRBV6-5 | TGTGCCAGCAGCCCGGGACAGGGGTCGCTTGCCGGCTACACCTTC | CASSPGQGSLAGYTF
- | TRBJ2-4 | - | TRBV5-4 | TGTGCCAGCAGCTTGGGGGGCGATCCTCAGTACTTC | CASSLGGDPQYF
- | TRBJ2-7 | few | TRBV6-5 | TGTGCCAGCAGCTCCCTAGCAGCCGGGGCCTACGAGCAGTACTTC | CASSSLAAGAYEQYF
TRBD1 | TRBJ1-1 | - | TRBV19 | TGTGCCAGTACCCCACAGGGGGCGACTGAAGCTTTCTTT | CASTPQGATEAFF
- | TRBJ2-7 | - | TRBV5-1 | TGCGCCAGCAGCTTCTCTCCTTCCTACGAGCAGTACTTC | CASSFSPSYEQYF
TRBD2 | TRBJ2-5 | - | TRBV7-2 | TGTGCCAGCAGCAAATTCCGGACTAGCGGGAGGAGGGTGACCCAGTACTTC | CASSKFRTSGRRVTQYF
TRBD2 | TRBJ2-2 | - | TRBV10-1 | TGCGCCAGCAGTGAGATGCGGGAGTCAACCGGGGAGCTGTTTTTT | CASSEMRESTGELFF
TRBD2 | TRBJ2-5 | - | TRBV5-6 | TGTGCCAGCAGCCTATCCTGGGGGGGGACGCCCCAAGAAGAGACCCAGTACTTC | CASSLSWGGTPQEETQYF
TRBD2 | TRBJ2-5 | - | TRBV28 | TGTGCCAGCAGTTCATGGACCGGGACTAGCGGAGGAAGCCAAGAGACCCAGTACTTC | CASSSWTGTSGGSQETQYF
- | TRBJ1-5 | - | TRBV19 | TGTGCCAGTACCATAGGGGCTCAGCCCCAGCATTTT | CASTIGAQPQHF
- | TRBJ2-7 | - | TRBV27 | TGTGCCAGCAGTTTATCCATCGGCGAGCGGGCGAGGGGGGGAATGTCCTACGAGCAGTACTTC | CASSLSIGERARGGMSYEQYF
- | TRBJ2-7 | - | TRBV4-1 | TGCGCCAGCAGCCAAGAGGTTCGGACACCTTTGCCCTACGAGCAGTACTTC | CASSQEVRTPLPYEQYF
- | TRBJ2-7 | - | TRBV27 | TGTGCCAGCAGTTTCGGTAGTTCTACCTACGAGCAGTACTTC | CASSFGSSTYEQYF
TRBD2 | TRBJ2-7 | - | TRBV7-9 | TGTGCCAGCAGCTTAGCGATAGCGGGAGGCTCCTACGAGCAGTACTTC | CASSLAIAGGSYEQYF
- | TRBJ2-2 | - | TRBV5-1 | TGCGCCAGCAGCTTGTCTGTTGACACCAACACCGGGGAGCTGTTTTTT | CASSLSVDTNTGELFF
- | TRBJ1-1 | - | TRBV21-1 | TGTGCCAGCAGCAAATTGGGGTGTGTTCTAATCGACACTGAAGCTTTCTTT | CASSKLGCVLIDTEAFF
TRBD1 | TRBJ2-1 | once | TRBV2 | TGTGCCAGCAGCCTCATGACAGGGGGCTACAATGAGCAGTTCTTC | CASSLMTGGYNEQFF
TRBD1 | TRBJ1-1 | once | TRBV27 | TGTGCCAGCAGTCCCGGGACAGGGGGCACTGAAGCTTTCTTT | CASSPGTGGTEAFF
- | TRBJ2-7 | - | TRBV7-2 | TGTGCCAGCAGCTTTGGGGGGACTGTACCCGAGCAGTACTTC | CASSFGGTVPEQYF
TRBD1 | TRBJ1-2 | once | TRBV2 | TGTGCCAGCAAGGGGACAGCGGGCCTTAACTATGGCTACACCTTC | CASKGTAGLNYGYTF
- | TRBJ2-2 | - | TRBV28 | TGTGCCAGCGAGGGTCTAAACACCGGGGAGCTGTTTTTT | CASEGLNTGELFF
- | TRBJ2-1 | once | TRBV27 | TGTGCCAGCAGCGGAAGCTACAATGAGCAGTTCTTC | CASSGSYNEQFF
TRBD2 | TRBJ2-2 | once | TRBV27 | TGTGCCAGCAGTTTCTCACGGGGGGCCGGGGAGCTGTTTTTT | CASSFSRGAGELFF
TRBD2 | TRBJ2-3 | - | TRBV14 | TGTGCCAGCAGCCAAGATGAGGGGGCCGGACTAGCGGGCCGCACAGATACGCAGTATTTT | CASSQDEGAGLAGRTDTQYF
TRBD2 | TRBJ2-1 | - | TRBV7-9 | TGTGCCAGCAGCGGGGGACTAGCGGAATCCAATGAGCAGTTCTTC | CASSGGLAESNEQFF
- | TRBJ2-2 | - | TRBV7-9 | TGTGCCAGCAGCTCGGGCAACACCGGGGAGCTGTTTTTT | CASSSGNTGELFF
- | TRBJ1-1 | - | TRBV6-5 | TGTGCCAGCAGGCAGGGAGAAACTGAAGCTTTCTTT | CASRQGETEAFF
TRBD2 | TRBJ2-7 | - | TRBV28 | TGTGCCAGCAGTCTTACCGGGACTAGCGGTTCCTACGAGCAGTACTTC | CASSLTGTSGSYEQYF
- | TRBJ1-1 | - | TRBV6-5 | TGTGCCAGCGGTCGGGGCCGGCTTATGAACACTGAAGCTTTCTTT | CASGRGRLMNTEAFF
TRBD2 | TRBJ2-7 | - | TRBV27 | TGTGCCAGCAGTACGACCCCCGGACTAGCGGGGGAGCAGTACTTC | CASSTTPGLAGEQYF
TRBD2 | TRBJ2-1 | - | TRBV6-5 | TGTGCCAGCAGGCCGATAGCGGGATCCTACAATGAGCAGTTCTTC | CASRPIAGSYNEQFF
TRBD1 | TRBJ2-5 | - | TRBV7-9 | TGTGCCAGCAGCTTAGACCCGCCCCCCGGACAGGGTGAGCAAGAGACCCAGTACTTC | CASSLDPPPGQGEQETQYF
TRBD1 | TRBJ1-2 | - | TRBV11-2 | TGTGCCAGCAGCTTAGGGCGACAGGGAGTAGACTATGGCTACACCTTC | CASSLGRQGVDYGYTF
TRBD2 | TRBJ2-1 | - | TRBV13 | TGTGCCAGCAGCCTCCCTAGCGGGAGATCATATGAGCAGTTCTTC | CASSLPSGRSYEQFF
TRBD2 | TRBJ2-1 | - | TRBV7-3 | TGTGCCAGCAGCCCGGGGACTAGCGGGAGGGATGAGCAGTTCTTC | CASSPGTSGRDEQFF
TRBD1 | TRBJ2-7 | - | TRBV7-9 | TGTGCCAGCAGCACCGGGACAGGGATCCGCTACGAGCAGTACTTC | CASSTGTGIRYEQYF
- | TRBJ1-2 | - | TRBV27 | TGTGCCAGCAGTTTATCTCTGGACGGACTCTATGGCTACACCTTC | CASSLSLDGLYGYTF
- | TRBJ2-2 | - | TRBV2 | TGTGCCAGCACCCCTATCGGGAGTGGGGACACCGGGGAGCTGTTTTTT | CASTPIGSGDTGELFF